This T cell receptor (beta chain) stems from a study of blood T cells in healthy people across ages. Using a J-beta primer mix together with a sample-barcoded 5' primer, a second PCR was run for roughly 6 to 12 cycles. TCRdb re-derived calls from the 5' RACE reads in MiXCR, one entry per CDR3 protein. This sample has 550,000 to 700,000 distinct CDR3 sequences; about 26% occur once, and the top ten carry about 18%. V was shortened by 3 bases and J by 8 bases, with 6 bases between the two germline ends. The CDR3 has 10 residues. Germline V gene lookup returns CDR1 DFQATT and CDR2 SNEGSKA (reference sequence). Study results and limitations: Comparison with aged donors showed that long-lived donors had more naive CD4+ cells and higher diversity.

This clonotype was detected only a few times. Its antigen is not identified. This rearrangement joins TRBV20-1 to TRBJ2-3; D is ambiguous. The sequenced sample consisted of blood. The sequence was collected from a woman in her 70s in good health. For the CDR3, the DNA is TGCAGTGCTAGGGGGTTTACGCAGTATTTT. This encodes CSARGFTQYF.